The rows below give T cell receptor beta chains drawn from one sample of a study of beta chain features in type 1 diabetes. The repertoire was sequenced with immunoSEQ multiplex PCR; TCRdb's copy has only in-frame clones and lacks some. The sample lists 250,000 to 350,000 clones; approximately 15% were seen once. The sequencing input was naive CD4+ T cells from blood. These receptors were taken from a man younger than 45 with type 1 diabetes. The CDR3 runs from the conserved cysteine through the conserved F or W. A D gene is named only where the DNA matches it firmly. A clone size is listed for some rows: how often the clone was seen (once, few, many), or a class if it is expanded.

cdr3_nt cdr3_aa v_call clone_size j_call d_call
TGTGCCAGCAGGACGGGCGGGAGGGCCTACGAGCAGTACTTC CASRTGGRAYEQYF TRBV2 - TRBJ2-7 TRBD2
TGTGCCAGCAGTTTAGGGGGACTAGCGATGGATACGCAGTATTTT CASSLGGLAMDTQYF TRBV7-2 - TRBJ2-3 TRBD2
TGTGCCAGCAGCGCCCCCGGGCGGGGGCAAACTGGGGCCAACGTCCTGACTTTC CASSAPGRGQTGANVLTF TRBV9 - TRBJ2-6 -
TGCGCCAGCAGTTGGCAGGCGAGAGAGACCCAGTACTTC CASSWQARETQYF TRBV5-1 few TRBJ2-5 -
TGTGCCAGCAGGGGGACTAGCGGGAGCACCGGGGAGCTGTTTTTT CASRGTSGSTGELFF TRBV6-6 - TRBJ2-2 TRBD2
TGTGCCAGCTCGCGGGACAGTTACTACGAGCAGTACTTC CASSRDSYYEQYF TRBV18 - TRBJ2-7 -
TGTGCCAGCAGCTTAGCCCTATGGACAGGTGTGGACTTC CASSLALWTGVDF TRBV11-2 - TRBJ2-7 TRBD1
TGTGCCAGCTCACAGGGACAGTTACACACCGGGGAGCTGTTTTTT CASSQGQLHTGELFF TRBV18 few TRBJ2-2 TRBD1
TGTGCCAGCAGCTCGGGACAGGGCGAAAAAGGCTACACCTTC CASSSGQGEKGYTF TRBV7-2 - TRBJ1-2 TRBD1
TGTGCCAGCAGGCCCCACTCAAGCGTGAACAGGGATGAAGCTTTCTTT CASRPHSSVNRDEAFF TRBV6-6 - TRBJ1-1 -
TGTGCCAGCAGTTCCGCTACCGTCGCGTTCAATGAGCAGTTCTTC CASSSATVAFNEQFF TRBV28 - TRBJ2-1 -
TGTGCCAGCAGTGAACGGTCAGGTAGATCCGGGGAGCTGTTTTTT CASSERSGRSGELFF TRBV6-1 - TRBJ2-2 -
TGTGCCATCAGAGTAGGAGGGTCCTACAATGAGCAGTTCTTC CAIRVGGSYNEQFF TRBV10-3 - TRBJ2-1 -
TGTGCCAGCAGCTCAGCGGGCGCGACCTCCTACAATGAGCAGTTCTTC CASSSAGATSYNEQFF TRBV7-3 - TRBJ2-1 -
TGTGCCAGCAGCTCAGGGGTGGAGGCCCAGCATTTT CASSSGVEAQHF TRBV2 few TRBJ1-5 -
TGTGCCAGCAGCGCGGAGGGGGGGCCTGGGACTGAAGCTTTCTTT CASSAEGGPGTEAFF TRBV9 - TRBJ1-1 -
TGTGCCAGCAGTCCACTGGCGGGGTCGTACGAGCAGTACTTC CASSPLAGSYEQYF TRBV25-1 - TRBJ2-7 -
TGTGCCAGCAGTTCACAACAGATAAATACTAACTATGGCTACACCTTC CASSSQQINTNYGYTF TRBV28 - TRBJ1-2 -
TGTGCCAGCAGTCGCGGGACGGCCTATGGCTACACCTTC CASSRGTAYGYTF TRBV6-1 - TRBJ1-2 -
TGTGCCAGCAGCTCCGCAGGGTTAAGAGGCTACACCTTC CASSSAGLRGYTF TRBV7-2 few TRBJ1-2 -
TGTGCCAGCAGACAGCAAAGCACAGATACGCAGTATTTT CASRQQSTDTQYF TRBV2 few TRBJ2-3 -
TGTGCCAGCAGCGAAAGGACAGACTATGGCTACACCTTC CASSERTDYGYTF TRBV2 - TRBJ1-2 -
TGTGCCTGGAGATGGACTAGCGCGAGCTCCTACAATGAGCAGTTCTTC CAWRWTSASSYNEQFF TRBV30 - TRBJ2-1 TRBD2
TGTGCCAGCAGTTTCCGAGAGGCCTCGAGAGGCTACACCTTC CASSFREASRGYTF TRBV28 - TRBJ1-2 -
TGCAGTGCGAGGTGGAATGAGCAGTTCTTC CSARWNEQFF TRBV20-1 few TRBJ2-1 -
TGTGCCAGCAGCGCCCAGACACTCTACAATGAGCAGTTCTTC CASSAQTLYNEQFF TRBV9 - TRBJ2-1 -
TGTGCCAGCAGCTTCTCCACAGGGGCCTACGAGCAGTACTTC CASSFSTGAYEQYF TRBV11-2 - TRBJ2-7 TRBD1
TGTGCCAGCACCACCATAGGGGGACAGGGGGAGGCCTACGAGCAGTACTTC CASTTIGGQGEAYEQYF TRBV28 - TRBJ2-7 TRBD1
TGCGCCAGCAGCCCGCCGACTAGCGGGACTGGGTCAGATACGCAGTATTTT CASSPPTSGTGSDTQYF TRBV5-1 - TRBJ2-3 TRBD2
TGTGCCAGCAGTCCCGGGGGAGGCAATCAGCCCCAGCATTTT CASSPGGGNQPQHF TRBV27 - TRBJ1-5 -
TGTGCCAGCAGCAAAACGCGTCCCCCGGGAGAGACCCAGTACTTC CASSKTRPPGETQYF TRBV21-1 - TRBJ2-5 -
TGCGCCAGCAGCTTGGTAGTCGCGAACACCGGGGAGCTGTTTTTT CASSLVVANTGELFF TRBV5-1 few TRBJ2-2 -
TGTGCCAGCAGCCCGCCGGGGGACAGGGAACGGGCTTTCTTT CASSPPGDRERAFF TRBV13 - TRBJ1-1 TRBD1
TGTGCCAGCAGTTCCCCGGGACTAGCCGCCGGGGAGCTGTTTTTT CASSSPGLAAGELFF TRBV2 - TRBJ2-2 TRBD2
TGTGCCAGCAGTGACAGGGGATCGGCCAAAAACATTCAGTACTTC CASSDRGSAKNIQYF TRBV27 - TRBJ2-4 TRBD1
TGTGCCAGCAGTTTATCCCCTAGAAAGGACAATGAGCAGTTCTTC CASSLSPRKDNEQFF TRBV27 - TRBJ2-1 -
TGTGCCAGCAGCCAGGGACAGGGGATAGAGACCCAGTACTTC CASSQGQGIETQYF TRBV11-2 few TRBJ2-5 TRBD1
TGTGCCAGCAGCCACAGACAGGGGAAGGACTATGGCTACACCTTC CASSHRQGKDYGYTF TRBV5-4 - TRBJ1-2 TRBD1
TGTGCCAGCAGTTACAGGCCTAGCGGGACTTCAGAGACCCAGTACTTC CASSYRPSGTSETQYF TRBV6-6 - TRBJ2-5 TRBD2
TGTGCCAGCAGCTTAGGGGGGACTAGCGTCCGGGGCGAGCAGTACTTC CASSLGGTSVRGEQYF TRBV7-9 - TRBJ2-7 TRBD2
TGTGCCAGCAGCTTAGACTTCCCGGGGGTCTCCTACGAGCAGTACTTC CASSLDFPGVSYEQYF TRBV7-9 - TRBJ2-7 -
TGTGCCATCAGTGTAAGGACTAGCGGGAGGGCCCGGGAGACCCAGTACTTC CAISVRTSGRARETQYF TRBV10-3 few TRBJ2-5 TRBD2
TGTGCCAGCAGTGAAGGCGGCGGGAGGGCCTCGGATGAGCAGTTCTTC CASSEGGGRASDEQFF TRBV2 - TRBJ2-1 TRBD2
TGCGCCAGCAGCGGACGGGACAGTCCTAGCGGGACGACCAAAAACATTCAGTACTTC CASSGRDSPSGTTKNIQYF TRBV4-1 - TRBJ2-4 TRBD2
TGCAGCGTTATGACATCAGTGAACACTGAAGCTTTCTTT CSVMTSVNTEAFF TRBV29-1 few TRBJ1-1 -
TGTGCCAGCAGCGCGCAGGGGAATCAAGAGACCCAGTACTTC CASSAQGNQETQYF TRBV9 few TRBJ2-5 -
TGTGCCAGCAGCTTACTGGGGGCGCGGAACACTGAAGCTTTCTTT CASSLLGARNTEAFF TRBV7-9 few TRBJ1-1 -
TGTGCCAGCAGCTTGGGAGGGGGAAGTGGAAAACTGTTTTTT CASSLGGGSGKLFF TRBV5-4 - TRBJ1-4 -
TGCAGCGTGGCCGGGACAGGAGAGGGGAATGAAAAACTGTTTTTT CSVAGTGEGNEKLFF TRBV29-1 - TRBJ1-4 TRBD1
TGTGCCAGCAGTCTCCCACCGGGACAGGGGCCCGAGCAGTACTTC CASSLPPGQGPEQYF TRBV7-9 - TRBJ2-7 TRBD1
TGTGCCAGCAGTTGGGGGGGGGCGAGCACCGGGGAGCTGTTTTTT CASSWGGASTGELFF TRBV6-5 few TRBJ2-2 -
TGTGCCGGACGAGGGACAGCGAAGGGGGAGACCCAGTACTTC CAGRGTAKGETQYF TRBV18 - TRBJ2-5 TRBD1
TGTGCCAGCAGCCAAGAAAAAGGACACCTCTGGGAAGAGACCCAGTACTTC CASSQEKGHLWEETQYF TRBV14 - TRBJ2-5 -